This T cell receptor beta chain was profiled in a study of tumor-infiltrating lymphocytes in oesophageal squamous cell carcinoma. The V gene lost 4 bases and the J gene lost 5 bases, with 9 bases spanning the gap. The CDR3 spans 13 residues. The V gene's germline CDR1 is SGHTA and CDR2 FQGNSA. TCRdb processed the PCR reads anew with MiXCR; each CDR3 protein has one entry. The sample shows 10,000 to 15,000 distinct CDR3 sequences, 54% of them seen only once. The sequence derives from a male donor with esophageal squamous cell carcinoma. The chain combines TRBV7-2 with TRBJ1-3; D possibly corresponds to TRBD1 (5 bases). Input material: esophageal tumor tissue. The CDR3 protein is CASSSGRRNTIYF. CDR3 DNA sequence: TGTGCCAGCAGCTCGGGACGGAGAAACACCATATATTTT.